Shown below are 5 T cell receptor beta chains from a single sample sequenced in a study of shared T cell receptors in the human thymus. This table comes from immunoSEQ multiplex PCR, and its TCRdb copy is limited to in-frame clones, with some not included. Of roughly 500,000 clones listed, 75% to 85% are singletons. A further study also used this sample, focusing on human thymus T cells.

Sequences were obtained from thymocytes. The receptor set was obtained from a boy under two years old with a congenital heart defect.

This chain links TRBV27 with TRBJ2-1; 8 nucleotides line up with TRBD2. CDR1 is MNHEY and CDR2 is SMNVEV in the germline V gene (reference sequence). The CDR3 length is 14 residues. Trimming at V came to 5 bases and at J to 6 bases, leaving 6 bases not matched to a gene. CDR3 in DNA: TGTGCCAGCAGTCCGAAACTAGCGGCCAATGAGCAGTTCTTC. Amino acid sequence: CASSPKLAANEQFF.

J is TRBJ2-3 and V is TRBV5-5; 8 bases align to TRBD2. This CDR3 comprises 17 residues. The germline V gene encodes CDR1 SGHKS and CDR2 YYEKEE (reference sequence). V shed 4 bases and J 3 bases; nucleotides not matched to a gene: 13. The CDR3: CASSTNRAPGGTDTQYF. CDR3 sequence (DNA): TGTGCCAGCAGCACGAACAGGGCCCCGGGGGGGACAGATACGCAGTATTTT. The full variable domain, its missing parts supplied by reference TRBV5-5 and TRBJ2-3, is DAGVTQSPTHLIKTRGQQVTLRCSPISGHKSVSWYQQVLGQGPQFIFQYYEKEERGRGNFPDRFSARQFPNYSSELNVNALLLGDSALYLCASSTNRAPGGTDTQYFGPGTRLTVL.

This rearrangement joins TRBV7-6 to TRBJ2-7; TRBD2 matches at 11 bases. In germline, CDR1 is SGHVS, CDR2 FNYEAQ. V lost 4 bases, J lost 2 bases, and 16 bases stayed unmatched. This CDR3 comprises 19 residues. The CDR3 bases are TGTGCCAGCAGCTCAACCGGGACTAGCGGTCCCGGTCGGCCCTACGAGCAGTACTTC. Translated: CASSSTGTSGPGRPYEQYF. Full variable domain (missing parts from reference TRBV7-6 and TRBJ2-7): GAGVSQSPRYKVTKRGQDVALRCDPISGHVSLYWYRQALGQGPEFLTYFNYEAQQDKSGLPNDRFSAERPEGSISTLTIQRTEQRDSAMYRCASSSTGTSGPGRPYEQYFGPGTRLTVT.

The rearrangement links TRBV30 to TRBJ1-1, with 8 nucleotides matching TRBD1. In germline, CDR1 is GTSNPN, CDR2 SVGIG (reference sequence). This CDR3 has 15 amino acids. V gave up 8 bases and J gave up 6 bases; unmatched junction bases: 17. CDR3 residues: CAAWTGLVLRSEAFF. The CDR3 DNA reads as TGTGCCGCCTGGACAGGGCTTGTTCTACGGTCTGAAGCTTTCTTT.

The chain joins TRBV5-6 to TRBJ2-7; D is perhaps TRBD1 (6 bases). V dropped 3 bases and J dropped 2 bases, with 9 bases sitting between them. CDR1 and CDR2 from the germline V gene are SGHDT and YYEEEE. The CDR3 is made up of 13 amino acids. CDR3 region: CASSSQGTYEQYF. The CDR3 bases are TGTGCCAGCAGCTCTCAGGGGACCTACGAGCAGTACTTC.